Listed below are T cell receptor beta chains from one sample, sequenced in a study of cytomegalovirus exposure and HLA in healthy donors. Sequenced by immunoSEQ multiplex PCR; TCRdb stores in-frame clones only, minus some. The sample has approximately 76,000 clones, 65% to 75% seen once. Sequencing was performed on PBMCs. The receptors shown here come from a woman aged 40 to 55 in good health and CMV-seropositive. CDR3s include the opening cysteine and the closing phenylalanine or tryptophan. A D gene is named only where the DNA matches it firmly. The size entry is marked missing in some rows and otherwise reads once, few, many or a size class.

clone_size: NA; d_call: NA; v_call: TRBV11-3; j_call: TRBJ2-3; cdr3_aa: CASSSQGTAQYF; cdr3_nt: TGTGCCAGCAGCTCCCAGGGGACGGCGCAGTATTTT
clone_size: few; d_call: TRBD2; v_call: TRBV29-1; j_call: TRBJ2-1; cdr3_aa: CSGGTSGPRNEQFF; cdr3_nt: TGCAGCGGTGGGACTAGCGGCCCTCGGAATGAGCAGTTCTTC
clone_size: once; d_call: TRBD2; v_call: TRBV7-9; j_call: TRBJ2-2; cdr3_aa: CASSLPRTSGDNTGELFF; cdr3_nt: TGTGCCAGCAGCTTACCACGAACTAGCGGGGACAACACCGGGGAGCTGTTTTTT
clone_size: NA; d_call: TRBD1; v_call: TRBV5-8; j_call: TRBJ1-5; cdr3_aa: CASSERGQGFNQPQHF; cdr3_nt: TGTGCCAGCAGCGAGCGGGGACAGGGTTTCAATCAGCCCCAGCATTTT
clone_size: few; d_call: TRBD2; v_call: TRBV7-8; j_call: TRBJ2-3; cdr3_aa: CASSHWTSGVKYTQYF; cdr3_nt: TGTGCCAGCAGCCATTGGACTAGCGGGGTTAAATATACGCAGTATTTT
clone_size: NA; d_call: NA; v_call: TRBV6-5; j_call: TRBJ1-2; cdr3_aa: CASSYGSGGYTF; cdr3_nt: TGTGCCAGCAGTTATGGTTCGGGTGGCTACACCTTC
clone_size: NA; d_call: TRBD2; v_call: TRBV25-1; j_call: TRBJ2-1; cdr3_aa: CASSVDGGASIEFF; cdr3_nt: TGTGCCAGCAGTGTTGACGGGGGGGCCTCGATCGAGTTCTTC
clone_size: NA; d_call: TRBD1; v_call: TRBV7-2; j_call: TRBJ2-5; cdr3_aa: CASSSGQGETQYF; cdr3_nt: TGTGCCAGCAGCTCCGGACAGGGCGAGACCCAGTACTTC
clone_size: NA; d_call: TRBD1; v_call: TRBV19; j_call: TRBJ1-4; cdr3_aa: CASSFPTGGTEKLFF; cdr3_nt: TGTGCCAGTAGCTTCCCAACAGGGGGTACTGAAAAACTGTTTTTT
clone_size: NA; d_call: NA; v_call: TRBV6-1; j_call: TRBJ2-2; cdr3_aa: CASSVQVSTGELFF; cdr3_nt: TGTGCCAGCAGTGTGCAGGTTAGCACCGGGGAGCTGTTTTTT
clone_size: few; d_call: TRBD2; v_call: TRBV7-2; j_call: TRBJ2-3; cdr3_aa: CASSLGLAGGPGTDTQYF; cdr3_nt: TGTGCCAGCAGCTTAGGACTAGCGGGAGGGCCGGGAACAGATACGCAGTATTTT
clone_size: NA; d_call: TRBD1; v_call: TRBV5-1; j_call: TRBJ2-5; cdr3_aa: CASSHGTGGFQETQYF; cdr3_nt: TGCGCCAGCAGCCACGGGACAGGGGGCTTCCAAGAGACCCAGTACTTC
clone_size: NA; d_call: NA; v_call: TRBV5-6; j_call: TRBJ2-2; cdr3_aa: CASSLSPGANTGELFF; cdr3_nt: TGTGCCAGCAGCTTAAGCCCAGGGGCGAACACCGGGGAGCTGTTTTTT
clone_size: few; d_call: NA; v_call: TRBV7-2; j_call: TRBJ1-4; cdr3_aa: CASSFRRGNEKLFF; cdr3_nt: TGTGCCAGCAGCTTTAGGCGCGGGAATGAAAAACTGTTTTTT
clone_size: NA; d_call: TRBD1; v_call: TRBV4-1; j_call: TRBJ1-2; cdr3_aa: CASKSGQGSYGYTF; cdr3_nt: TGCGCCAGTAAATCGGGACAGGGTTCCTATGGCTACACCTTC
clone_size: few; d_call: TRBD2; v_call: TRBV5-5; j_call: TRBJ2-1; cdr3_aa: CASSLLAGRYNEQFF; cdr3_nt: TGTGCCAGCAGCCTTCTAGCGGGACGGTACAATGAGCAGTTCTTC
clone_size: NA; d_call: NA; v_call: TRBV10-1; j_call: TRBJ2-7; cdr3_aa: CASSYGPTGSYEQYF; cdr3_nt: TGCGCCAGCAGTTACGGGCCCACGGGATCTTACGAGCAGTACTTC